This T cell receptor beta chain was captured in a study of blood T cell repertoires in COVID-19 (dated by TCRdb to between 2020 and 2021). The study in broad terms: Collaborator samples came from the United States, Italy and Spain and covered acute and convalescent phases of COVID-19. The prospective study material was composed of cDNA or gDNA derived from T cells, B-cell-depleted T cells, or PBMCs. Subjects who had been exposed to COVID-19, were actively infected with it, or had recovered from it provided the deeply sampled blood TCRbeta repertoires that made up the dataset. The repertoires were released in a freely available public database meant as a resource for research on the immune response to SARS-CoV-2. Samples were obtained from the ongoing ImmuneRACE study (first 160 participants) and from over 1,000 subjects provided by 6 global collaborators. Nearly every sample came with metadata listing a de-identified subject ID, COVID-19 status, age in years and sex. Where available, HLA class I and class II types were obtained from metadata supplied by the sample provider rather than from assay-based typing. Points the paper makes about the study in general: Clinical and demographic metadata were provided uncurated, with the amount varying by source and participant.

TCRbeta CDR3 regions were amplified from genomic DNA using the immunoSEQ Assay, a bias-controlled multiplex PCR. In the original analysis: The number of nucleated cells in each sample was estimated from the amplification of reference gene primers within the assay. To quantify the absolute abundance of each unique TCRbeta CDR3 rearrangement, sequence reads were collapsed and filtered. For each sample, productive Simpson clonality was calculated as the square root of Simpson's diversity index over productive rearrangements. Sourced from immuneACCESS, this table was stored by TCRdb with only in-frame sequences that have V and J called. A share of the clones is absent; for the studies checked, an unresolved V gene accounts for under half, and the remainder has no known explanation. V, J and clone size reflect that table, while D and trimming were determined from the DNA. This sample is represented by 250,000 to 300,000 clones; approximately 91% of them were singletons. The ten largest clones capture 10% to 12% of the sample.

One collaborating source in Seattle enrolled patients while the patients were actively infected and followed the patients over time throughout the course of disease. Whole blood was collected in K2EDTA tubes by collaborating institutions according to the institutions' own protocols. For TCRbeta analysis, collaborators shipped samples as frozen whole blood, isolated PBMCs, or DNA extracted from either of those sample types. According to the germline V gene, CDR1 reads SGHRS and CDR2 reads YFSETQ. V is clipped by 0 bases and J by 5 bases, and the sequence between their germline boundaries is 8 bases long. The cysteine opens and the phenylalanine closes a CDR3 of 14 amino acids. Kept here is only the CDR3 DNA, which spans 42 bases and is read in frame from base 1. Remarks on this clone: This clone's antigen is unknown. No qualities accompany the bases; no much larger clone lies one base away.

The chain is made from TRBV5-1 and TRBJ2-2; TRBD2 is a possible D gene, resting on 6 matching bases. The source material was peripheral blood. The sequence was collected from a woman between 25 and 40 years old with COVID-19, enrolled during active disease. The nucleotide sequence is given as TGCGCCAGCAGCTTGGGCGGGACGACCGGGGAGCTGTTTTTT. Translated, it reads CASSLGGTTGELFF.